A single sample gave rise to the 11 T cell receptor beta chains below, sequenced in a study of siplizumab effects on memory and regulatory T cells. Sequencing used immunoSEQ multiplex PCR; TCRdb keeps in-frame clones, though not all of them. The sample shows 80,000 to 130,000 clones, about 90% of them seen only once. Sequencing was carried out using Tregs sorted from blood. The receptors were sampled from a human donor in good health.

The rearrangement uses TRBV14 and TRBJ2-3, with 9 bases matching TRBD2. Germline CDR1 SGHDN, CDR2 FVKESK. J lost 3 bases, V lost 2 bases, and 6 bases had no gene match. This CDR3 region has 16 residues. The CDR3, as DNA: TGTGCCAGCAGCCAACGTGGTAGCGGGAGAACAGATACGCAGTATTTT. Protein sequence: CASSQRGSGRTDTQYF.

The gene calls are TRBV19 and TRBJ2-7; D might be TRBD1 (6 bases). The CDR3 consists of 15 residues. Germline CDR1 is LNHDA and CDR2 is SQIVND (reference sequence). The V end was cut by 3 bases, the J end by 0 bases, with 12 bases between. DNA of the CDR3: TGTGCCAGTAGTATTGGACGGACAGACTCCTACGAGCAGTACTTC. This sequence encodes CASSIGRTDSYEQYF.

The gene calls are TRBV5-6 and TRBJ1-4; perhaps TRBD1 as D (5 bases). The germline CDR1 and CDR2 sequences are SGHDT and YYEEEE. The CDR3 runs to 17 residues. V lost 4 bases and J lost 3, with 19 bases in between. As DNA, the CDR3 is TGTGCCAGCAGCGTGGGACGGTCTTTTATCCCTAATGAAAAACTGTTTTTT. This translates into CASSVGRSFIPNEKLFF.

V is TRBV5-1 and J is TRBJ2-1, with TRBD2 matching 11 bases. Germline values: CDR1 SGHRS, CDR2 YFSETQ. The ends lost 4 bases at V and 4 bases at J; junction bases unmatched: 16. The CDR3 extends over 19 amino acids. The CDR3 sequence is CASSVVRGTGTSGYNEQFF. Here the CDR3 DNA reads TGCGCCAGCAGCGTAGTGCGCGGGACCGGGACTAGCGGATACAATGAGCAGTTCTTC.

This chain connects TRBV6-6 to TRBJ2-7; D not certain. The CDR3 is made up of 13 amino acids. Germline values: CDR1 MNHNY, CDR2 SVGAGI (reference sequence). Deletions cut 5 bases from V and 0 bases from J, with 8 bases between. CDR3 residues: CASSAPASYEQYF. CDR3 in DNA: TGTGCCAGCAGTGCCCCAGCCTCCTACGAGCAGTACTTC.

The chain has TRBV5-4 and TRBJ2-5; D is possibly TRBD1 (6 bases). The end of the DNA aligns better with TRBJ2-7, so the J call may be wrong. Germline lookup yields CDR1 SGHNT and CDR2 YYREEE (reference sequence). This CDR3 is built from 15 residues. The CDR3 reads CASSYGGHIVREQYF. DNA for the CDR3: TGTGCCAGCAGCTATGGGGGACATATAGTCCGCGAGCAGTACTTC.

In its sample, this clone was seen once. The chain uses TRBV14 and TRBJ2-1; D gene uncertain. Germline V lookup: CDR1 SGHDN, CDR2 FVKESK. This CDR3 is 20 amino acids long. Between the trimmed V and J ends, which lost 4 bases and 1 base, there was a span of 26 bases. In nucleotides, the CDR3 is TGTGCCAGCAGCCCACCCTCTAAAGGAAAGTTTGTACATTCCTACAATGAGCAGTTCTTC. Amino acids: CASSPPSKGKFVHSYNEQFF.

The V and J genes are TRBV4-2 and TRBJ2-7, with a weak D call TRBD2 (5 bases). This CDR3 has 17 amino acids. In germline, CDR1 is LGHNA, CDR2 YNFKEQ. V lost 0 bases to trimming and J lost 3 bases, with 18 bases between them. This chain's CDR3 is CASSQDTPAGGRYEQYF. In nucleotides, the CDR3 is TGTGCCAGCAGCCAAGATACCCCAGCTGGCGGGCGCTACGAGCAGTACTTC.

V is TRBV9 and J is TRBJ2-7, with D possibly matching TRBD2 (6 bases). Germline assignment: CDR1 SGDLS and CDR2 YYNGEE. The CDR3 covers 14 residues. Trimming removed 3 bases at V and 0 bases at J, with 10 bases between. The CDR3 region has the DNA TGTGCCAGCAGCGAGGGACTTAGCTCCTACGAGCAGTACTTC. Protein product: CASSEGLSSYEQYF.

V gene TRBV10-3 combines with J gene TRBJ1-2, with 8 bases lining up with TRBD1. In germline, CDR1 is ENHRY, CDR2 SYGVKD. The CDR3 is made up of 14 amino acids. J lost 2 bases, V lost 5 bases, and 4 bases had no gene match. The CDR3 spells CAISSTGENYGYTF. The CDR3, as DNA: TGTGCCATCAGTTCGACAGGGGAAAACTATGGCTACACCTTC.

The chain recombines TRBV2 with TRBJ2-7, with a possible D match to TRBD1 (6 bases). Germline CDR1 is SNHLY and CDR2 is FYNNEI. This CDR3 is built from 20 residues. Trimming cost V 6 bases and J 0 bases, with 30 bases left between them. CDR3 sequence: CASRKGWGQILPYSSYEQYF. The CDR3 region has the DNA TGTGCCAGCAGAAAAGGCTGGGGACAAATTTTACCGTACAGCTCCTACGAGCAGTACTTC.